Included here is one T cell receptor beta chain sequence, with context. The antigen remains unidentified. The data originate from a study of T cell responses to AZD1222 COVID-19 vaccine. TCRdb's table, derived via immunoSEQ multiplex PCR, lists solely in-frame clones and lacks some. The sample consists of about 150,000 clones, 90% of them appearing once. Losses at the gene ends were 4 bases for V and 4 bases for J; bases not matched to a gene: 17. The V gene's germline CDR1 is LGHDT and CDR2 YNNKEL (reference sequence). This CDR3 has 19 amino acids. Findings and limits, study-wide: Among spike-specific TCRs, nearly half reportedly target unmutated variant regions. Seropositive status at baseline applied to only five or six AZD1222 recipients. Without day 14 samples, only post-peak T cell repertoires were studied.

The chain couples TRBV3-1 (or the pseudogene TRBV3-2) to TRBJ2-7; TRBD2 aligns across 12 bases. This receptor was taken from an adult in good health. The sample here was peripheral blood, taken on day 0 of AZD1222 vaccination. DNA of the CDR3: TGTGCCAGCAGCCCCCCTTTAAGACTAGCGGGAGACCCACGATACGAGCAGTACTTC. Protein: CASSPPLRLAGDPRYEQYF.